The 26 T cell receptor beta chains below were found in one sample sequenced in a study of PD-1 blockade in classical Hodgkin lymphoma. Clones were sequenced by immunoSEQ multiplex PCR, and TCRdb holds only the in-frame ones, with some missing. The data contain just under 20,000 clones, approximately 82% of them singletons. Documented time point: newly diagnosed, previously untreated cHL patient sample. Magnetic negative selection purified CD4+ T cells from thawed PBMCs. Material: CD4+ T cells from blood. The origin of the receptors is a human donor with classical Hodgkin lymphoma.

J is TRBJ1-1 and V is TRBV28; the D is unclear. Trimming cost V 6 bases and J 1 base, with 9 bases left between them. The CDR3 sequence is 13 residues long. From germline, CDR1 is MDHEN and CDR2 SYDVKM. DNA of the CDR3: TGTGCCAGCAGGGAGGTAAAGAACACTGAAGCTTTCTTT. It codes for CASREVKNTEAFF.

This clone came up a few times. Additional DNA sequences in this sample encode the identical CDR3. The V gene is TRBV28, the J gene TRBJ2-3; unclear D gene. V lost 5 bases, J lost 6 bases, and 3 bases lay in between. Germline V CDR1 and CDR2: MDHEN, SYDVKM. The CDR3 totals 10 residues. DNA for the CDR3: TGTGCCAGCAGTCGGGATACGCAGTATTTT. It encodes CASSRDTQYF.

The chain recombines TRBV28 with TRBJ1-3; D unresolved. Trimming took 3 bases from V and 4 from J, leaving 4 bases between them. Germline values: CDR1 MDHEN, CDR2 SYDVKM. The CDR3 runs to 12 residues. The CDR3 DNA is TGTGCCAGCAGTTTGGCGGGAAACACCATATATTTT. Protein: CASSLAGNTIYF.

The chain carries TRBV18 and TRBJ2-6; D ambiguous. The CDR3 loop spans 15 amino acids. CDR1 is KGHSH, CDR2 LQKENI, per germline. Deletions cut 3 bases from V and 3 bases from J, with 9 bases between. The chain's CDR3 is CASSPPGRGANVLTF. CDR3 in DNA: TGTGCCAGCTCACCCCCTGGGCGTGGGGCCAACGTCCTGACTTTC.

The chain couples TRBV6-5 to TRBJ2-7; no clear D gene. Germline V gene sequence: CDR1 MNHEY, CDR2 SVGAGI. V lost 6 bases to trimming and J lost 3 bases, with 12 bases between them. CDR3 length: 13 residues. The CDR3 nucleotides read TGTGCCAGCAGGTCCCCCGACGGCTACGAGCAGTACTTC. Translating it yields CASRSPDGYEQYF.

The rearrangement links TRBV6-5 to TRBJ2-6; unclear D gene. Germline V gene lookup returns CDR1 MNHEY and CDR2 SVGAGI. The length of the CDR3 is 13 residues. Trimming took off 7 bases at V and 0 bases at J, with 4 bases between the two ends. As DNA, the CDR3 is TGTGCCAGCATAGGCTCTGGGGCCAACGTCCTGACTTTC. The encoded protein is CASIGSGANVLTF.

The chain recombines TRBV5-4 with TRBJ2-3, with TRBD2 as a possible D gene (6 bases). CDR3 size: 15 residues. V lost 6 bases, J lost 6 bases, and 20 bases lay in between. The germline CDR1 and CDR2 sequences are SGHNT and YYREEE (reference sequence). The CDR3 reads CASTNIDGTPDTQYF. The CDR3 DNA sequence: TGTGCCAGCACCAACATAGACGGGACTCCGGATACGCAGTATTTT.

The V gene is TRBV28, the J gene TRBJ2-7; D uncertain. The length of the CDR3 is 15 residues. Looked up from germline, CDR1 is MDHEN and CDR2 is SYDVKM. V lost 1 base, J lost 2 bases, and 12 bases lay in between. The CDR3 DNA is TGTGCCAGCAGTTTATTTGGCGGTTCGACCTACGAGCAGTACTTC. Translation gives CASSLFGGSTYEQYF.

The chain recombines TRBV6-6 with TRBJ2-7; 10 bases map to TRBD2. CDR3 size: 15 residues. Germline assignment: CDR1 MNHNY and CDR2 SVGAGI (reference sequence). The ends lost 0 bases at V and 5 bases at J; junction bases unmatched: 4. CDR3 sequence: CASSYSRLAGDEQYF. DNA of the CDR3: TGTGCCAGCAGTTACTCGCGGCTAGCGGGAGACGAGCAGTACTTC.

The chain recombines TRBV5-6 with TRBJ2-2, with D unresolved. The CDR3 runs 14 residues. V lost 0 bases to trimming and J lost 7 bases, with 10 bases between them. The germline V gene has CDR1 SGHDT and CDR2 YYEEEE. CDR3 sequence: CASSLALDGGELFF. CDR3 DNA: TGTGCCAGCAGCTTGGCCCTTGACGGCGGGGAGCTGTTTTTT.

This chain connects TRBV7-3 to TRBJ2-2, with 7 bases identical to TRBD2. The V gene's germline CDR1 is SGHTA and CDR2 FQGTGA. The CDR3 spans 18 residues. Trimming at V came to 1 base and at J to 0 bases, leaving 8 bases not matched to a gene. The CDR3: CASSLRPALAANTGELFF. CDR3 coding DNA: TGTGCCAGCAGCTTAAGGCCCGCCCTAGCGGCGAACACCGGGGAGCTGTTTTTT.

This clone has more than one count but fewer than ten. The sample carries other DNA sequences with the same CDR3. The V gene is TRBV6-5, the J gene TRBJ1-1; perhaps TRBD1 as D (6 bases). There are 14 residues in the CDR3. Trimming removed 0 bases from V and 3 bases from J, with 8 bases in between. Germline CDR1 reads MNHEY; CDR2 reads SVGAGI. CDR3 residues: CASSYSRGDTEAFF. DNA of the CDR3: TGTGCCAGCAGTTACTCGAGGGGGGACACTGAAGCTTTCTTT.

This chain joins TRBV7-6 and TRBJ2-6, with D tentatively TRBD1 or TRBD2 (6 bases each). The CDR3 spans 16 residues. CDR1 SGHVS and CDR2 FNYEAQ come from the germline V gene. The V and J ends lost 1 base and 2 bases respectively, with 9 bases between them. Written as DNA, the CDR3 is TGTGCCAGCAGCTTAGGGGGGGCTACTGGGGCCAACGTCCTGACTTTC. Its protein is CASSLGGATGANVLTF. Drawing the rest from reference TRBV7-6 and TRBJ2-6, the complete variable domain is GAGVSQSPRYKVTKRGQDVALRCDPISGHVSLYWYRQALGQGPEFLTYFNYEAQQDKSGLPNDRFSAERPEGSISTLTIQRTEQRDSAMYRCASSLGGATGANVLTFGAGSRLTVL.

V is TRBV10-2 and J is TRBJ1-4; the match to TRBD1 covers 7 bases. The V segment lost 6 bases and the J segment 4 bases; nucleotides outside the gene matches: 11. Germline CDR1 WSHSY, CDR2 SAAADI. The CDR3 extends over 16 amino acids. CDR3 nucleotide sequence: TGCGCCAGCAGCCAAAAAGGGACAGCCCTTAATGAAAAACTGTTTTTT. Its protein product is CASSQKGTALNEKLFF.

This clone has more than one count but fewer than ten. The DNA of the CDR3 is TGTGCCAGCAGCTTGGGGCAGGGGCAAGAGACCCAGTACTTC. Translation: CASSLGQGQETQYF. The chain carries TRBV5-6 and TRBJ2-5; tentative D call: TRBD1 (6 bases). CDR1 is SGHDT and CDR2 is YYEEEE in the germline V gene. This CDR3 spans 14 amino acids. With 0 bases removed from V and 2 bases from J, the gap between germline ends came to 8 bases.

The chain links TRBV19 to TRBJ2-1; perhaps TRBD1 as D (6 bases). The CDR3 length is 15 residues. The V gene's germline CDR1 is LNHDA and CDR2 SQIVND (reference sequence). Trimming stripped 3 bases from V and 5 bases from J, with 14 bases between. CDR3 sequence: CASSIIQGPNNEQFF. The CDR3 DNA sequence: TGTGCCAGTAGTATCATACAGGGACCCAACAATGAGCAGTTCTTC.

The chain is built from TRBV7-9 and TRBJ1-1, with D unresolved. The CDR3 totals 15 residues. The germline gives CDR1 SEHNR, CDR2 FQNEAQ (reference sequence). The V gene lost 5 bases and the J gene lost 5 bases, with 18 bases spanning the gap. The chain's CDR3 is CASSPSFRRGTEAFF. The CDR3 nucleotides are TGTGCCAGCAGCCCGTCGTTCAGAAGAGGTACTGAAGCTTTCTTT.

The chain is built from TRBV5-6 and TRBJ2-7; D unclear. The CDR3 runs to 12 residues. The V gene lost 4 bases and the J gene lost 4 bases, with 9 bases spanning the gap. Looked up from germline, CDR1 is SGHDT and CDR2 is YYEEEE. CDR3 amino acids: CASSQDGYEQYF. The CDR3 nucleotides are TGTGCCAGCAGCCAGGACGGGTACGAGCAGTACTTC. The variable domain in full, with the rest retrieved from reference TRBV5-6 and TRBJ2-7, is DAGVTQSPTHLIKTRGQQVTLRCSPKSGHDTVSWYQQALGQGPQFIFQYYEEEERQRGNFPDRFSGHQFPNYSSELNVNALLLGDSALYLCASSQDGYEQYFGPGTRLTVT.

This clone was detected once. The CDR3 nucleotides read TGTGCCAGTAGTATAGAGTGGGGCCGGGCGCAAGATACGCAGTATTTT. Translation gives CASSIEWGRAQDTQYF. This sequence joins TRBV19 and TRBJ2-3; a possible D gene is TRBD1 (5 bases). The germline V gene encodes CDR1 LNHDA and CDR2 SQIVND (reference sequence). V lost 0 bases and J lost 5, with 15 bases in between. The CDR3 has 16 residues. Full variable domain (missing parts from reference TRBV19 and TRBJ2-3): DGGITQSPKYLFRKEGQNVTLSCEQNLNHDAMYWYRQDPGQGLRLIYYSQIVNDFQKGDIAEGYSVSREKKESFPLTVTSAQKNPTAFYLCASSIEWGRAQDTQYFGPGTRLTVL.

The gene calls are TRBV10-3 and TRBJ2-5; 7 bases line up with TRBD2. Germline-derived CDR1 and CDR2 are ENHRY and SYGVKD. The junction had 16 bases not matched to a gene; V was cut back by 10 bases and J by 11 bases. The CDR3 spans 13 residues. As DNA, the CDR3 is TGTGCCAACGGAGGGGCCGTGGGGCGGGAGCAGTACTTC. As protein: CANGGAVGREQYF.

This clone was picked up one time. The rearrangement uses TRBV21-1 and TRBJ1-4. TRBV21-1 is described as a pseudogene. This CDR3 spans 15 amino acids. CDR3 nucleotides: TGTGCCAGCAGCAAAAGGGCAGCTGACAATGAAAAACTGTTTTTT. This codes for CASSKRAADNEKLFF.

This clone was counted a single time. The V gene is TRBV6-5, the J gene TRBJ2-2; D call uncertain. The germline V gene has CDR1 MNHEY and CDR2 SVGAGI. The CDR3 is made up of 16 amino acids. Deletions cut 1 base from V and 2 bases from J, with 11 bases between. CDR3 DNA sequence: TGTGCCAGCAGTTACTTGACACGGCCAAACACCGGGGAGCTGTTTTTT. It specifies CASSYLTRPNTGELFF.

The table lists this clone with a few counts. This sequence joins TRBV2 and TRBJ2-3; 14 bases are shared with TRBD2. CDR3 length equals 15 residues. Germline V gene lookup returns CDR1 SNHLY and CDR2 FYNNEI. V trimming: 8 bases; J trimming: 8 bases; junction bases outside the gene matches: 9. In DNA, the CDR3 is TGTGCCAGCCGACTAGCGGGAGGGACTCCGGCTACGCAGTATTTT. This translates into CASRLAGGTPATQYF.

The chain has TRBV6-7 and TRBJ2-1, with D perhaps given as TRBD1 or TRBD2 (5 bases each). TRBV6-7 has ORF status, its function being uncertain. The CDR3 spans 16 residues. Trimming stripped 8 bases from V and 5 bases from J, with 22 bases between. This CDR3 is CASWPTRNEGNNEQFF. CDR3 nucleotides: TGTGCCAGCTGGCCCACACGTAACGAGGGGAACAATGAGCAGTTCTTC.

This chain uses TRBV10-2 with TRBJ1-2, with 8 bases aligning to TRBD1. There are 16 residues in the CDR3. V lost 6 bases to trimming and J lost 7 bases; unmatched junction nucleotides: 16. Germline V gives CDR1 WSHSY, CDR2 SAAADI. This chain's CDR3 is CASSHGQGSPGGGYTF. CDR3 bases: TGCGCCAGCAGCCACGGACAGGGATCGCCCGGGGGTGGCTACACCTTC.

This CDR3 reads CASSLVGTNNEQFF. The DNA for the CDR3 is TGTGCCAGCAGCTTAGTAGGGACCAACAATGAGCAGTTCTTC. V is TRBV7-2 and J is TRBJ2-1; either TRBD1 or TRBD2 may supply D (5 bases each). Germline-derived CDR1 and CDR2 are SGHTA and FQGNSA. The CDR3 extends over 14 amino acids. V gave up 1 base and J gave up 5 bases, with 9 bases separating them. Full variable domain (rest looked up from reference TRBV7-2 and TRBJ2-1): GAGVSQSPSNKVTEKGKDVELRCDPISGHTALYWYRQSLGQGLEFLIYFQGNSAPDKSGLPSDRFSAERTGGSVSTLTIQRTQQEDSAVYLCASSLVGTNNEQFFGPGTRLTVL.